This entry is about one T cell receptor (beta chain). What it binds is not known. These data come from a study of shared clonotypes between healthy human individuals. General observations from the study: Sharing across four donors was highest in naive CD4 (around 5%) and lowest in memory CD8 (roughly 0.4%).

The CDR3 contains 14 residues. Per the germline V gene, CDR1 is PRHDT and CDR2 is FYEKMQ (reference sequence). The J segment lost 4 bases and the V segment lost 2 bases, leaving 5 bases of the junction unmatched. Produced via immunoSEQ multiplex PCR; TCRdb's table is partial and in-frame only. The sample contains around 750,000 clones, around 74% of which appear only once. The TCR originated in a woman aged 30 to 39 in good health. V and J are TRBV13 and TRBJ2-7, with 7 bases identical to TRBD1. Sequencing used memory CD4+ T cells sorted from blood. Sample subset: CD45RA-negative fraction. DNA for the CDR3: TGTGCCAGCAGCTTAACAGGGGATCGGTACGAGCAGTACTTC. Amino acid sequence: CASSLTGDRYEQYF.